In its sample, the clone carrying this T cell receptor beta chain was seen a few times. This entry is derived from a study of metastatic and nonmetastatic thyroid tumors. TCRdb reanalyzed the PCR reads via MiXCR. The sample has roughly 4,000 clones, about 32% seen once; the top ten hold around 48%. Before thyroid surgery, none of the patients had received any treatment. Sequencing was done on a sample of adjacent normal tissue. The source of this sequence is a male donor with papillary thyroid cancer or a benign thyroid nodule (not recorded which). Some clones in this sample may be carry-over from other donors' samples.

CDR3 residues: CASSFDLYEQYF. The CDR3 coding sequence is TGTGCCAGCAGTTTCGACCTCTACGAGCAGTACTTC. The V and J genes are TRBV12-3 or TRBV12-4 and TRBJ2-7; no firm D call. V lost 3 bases and J 3 bases, leaving 6 bases between the germline ends. This CDR3 region has 12 residues.